Listed below are T cell receptor beta chains from one sample, sequenced in a study of T cell repertoires in cytomegalovirus infection. Their cognate antigens are unknown. One entry per CDR3 protein, called by TCRdb with MiXCR from the reads. The repertoire holds about 740,000 distinct CDR3 sequences, with around 31% as singletons. This sample comprised cultured PBMCs, obtained from culture after CMV antigen stimulation. The origin of the receptors is a human donor in good health (CMV status not recorded). Some clones in this sample may be carry-over from other donors' samples. Each CDR3 is given with its conserved first and last residue. D genes are given only for firm matches. Some rows mark clone size as missing; the rest say once, few, many or name a class of expanded clone.

TRBJ2-7 | TRBV27 | few | 14 | TRBD2 | TGTGCCAGCAGCCCCGGGACTAGGTTGTACGAGCAGTACTTC | CASSPGTRLYEQYF
TRBJ2-1 | TRBV4-1 | few | 13 | . | TGCGCCAGCAGCCAAGATCAAAGCTTTAGGCAGTTCTTC | CASSQDQSFRQFF
TRBJ2-7 | TRBV6-2/TRBV6-3 | . | 16 | TRBD2 | TGTGCCAGCAGTTACCCCCCCGGGACTAGCGGCTACGAGCAGTACTTC | CASSYPPGTSGYEQYF
TRBJ2-5 | TRBV14 | . | 17 | TRBD2 | TGTGCCAGCAGTCGGCCCGGGCGGGGGACTAGATCTGAGACCCAGTACTTC | CASSRPGRGTRSETQYF
TRBJ1-2 | TRBV7-8 | . | 14 | TRBD1 | TGTGCCAGCAGCGCTCGGACAGGGGACGATGGCTACACCTTC | CASSARTGDDGYTF
TRBJ2-3 | TRBV6-6 | few | 16 | . | TGTGCCAGCAGACCCATGACAGGGAGGGGTTTCGATACGCAGTATTTT | CASRPMTGRGFDTQYF
TRBJ2-1 | TRBV20-1 | . | 14 | . | TGCAGTGCTCGGGTGTCAGGTGGATGGAATGAGCAGTTCTTC | CSARVSGGWNEQFF
TRBJ1-4 | TRBV6-1 | . | 15 | . | TGTGCCAGCAGTGAAGGTACTACCGGGTCTGAAAAACTGTTTTTT | CASSEGTTGSEKLFF
TRBJ2-3 | TRBV7-2 | many | 15 | TRBD2 | TGTGCCAGCAGATCGGGACTAGCGGTCACAGATACGCAGTATTTT | CASRSGLAVTDTQYF
TRBJ1-2 | TRBV12-3/TRBV12-4 | few | 14 | TRBD1 | TGTGCCAGCAGCCGGACAGGGGTGGTCGATGGCTACACCTTC | CASSRTGVVDGYTF
TRBJ1-5 | TRBV19 | few | 14 | TRBD1 | TGTGCCGTAGGGGACAGGGGGAGCAATCAGCCCCAGCATTTT | CAVGDRGSNQPQHF
TRBJ1-5 | TRBV7-8 | many | 15 | TRBD1 | TGTGCCAGCAGCCCACAGGGGGTAGTGAGTCAGCCCCAGCATTTT | CASSPQGVVSQPQHF
TRBJ2-3 | TRBV4-1 | few | 13 | TRBD1 | TGCGCCAGCAGCCAGGACAGGGAGGATACGCAGTATTTT | CASSQDREDTQYF
TRBJ2-7 | TRBV14 | few | 13 | . | TGTGCCAGCAGCGGGGTCTCGACCTACGAGCAGTACTTC | CASSGVSTYEQYF
TRBJ2-7 | TRBV15 | . | 12 | . | TGTGCCACCAGCAGAGTTGGTGGTGGGCAGTACTTC | CATSRVGGGQYF
TRBJ1-5 | TRBV12-3/TRBV12-4 | few | 13 | . | TGTGCCAGCAGTTCGACGGCGAATCAGCCCCAGCATTTT | CASSSTANQPQHF
TRBJ2-3 | TRBV10-3 | . | 15 | . | TGTGCCATCAGTGAGTCGACGGGGAAATCAGATACGCAGTATTTT | CAISESTGKSDTQYF
TRBJ2-1 | TRBV4-1 | few | 18 | . | TGCGCCAGCAGCCAAGTGGTTTCCCGGGGTAGCTCCTACAATGAGCAGTTCTTC | CASSQVVSRGSSYNEQFF
TRBJ2-5 | TRBV7-8 | few | 13 | . | TGTGCCAGCAGCATAAGAGTCGGCCCGACCCAGTACTTC | CASSIRVGPTQYF
TRBJ2-6 | TRBV4-2 | . | 18 | . | TGTGCCAGCAGGGATTCCGGGCAGGGGGGCTCTGGGGCCAACGTCCTGACTTTC | CASRDSGQGGSGANVLTF
TRBJ2-5 | TRBV2 | . | 13 | . | TGTGCCAGCAGTGTCCGGGTCGGAGAGACCCAGTACTTC | CASSVRVGETQYF
TRBJ2-1 | TRBV6-2/TRBV6-3 | . | 13 | . | TGTGCCCGCAGCCTCGGTCGGTACAATGAGCAGTTCTTC | CARSLGRYNEQFF
TRBJ2-7 | TRBV7-2 | many | 15 | TRBD2 | TGTGCCAGCAGCTCGGGACTAGCGGGATATTACGAGCAGTACTTC | CASSSGLAGYYEQYF
TRBJ2-7 | TRBV6-5 | few | 14 | TRBD1 | TGTGCCAGCAGTTACTCGACAGGGGCAAGGGAGCAGTACTTC | CASSYSTGAREQYF
TRBJ2-5 | TRBV7-2 | . | 15 | TRBD2 | TGTGCCAGCAGCACCAGACTAGCGGGGGGAGAGACCCAGTACTTC | CASSTRLAGGETQYF
TRBJ1-1 | TRBV12-3/TRBV12-4 | . | 20 | . | TGTGCCAGCAGTCTAGTAGGGGATGGGGATCCCTTTAACATGAACACTGAAGCTTTCTTT | CASSLVGDGDPFNMNTEAFF
TRBJ1-2 | TRBV11-1 | few | 18 | TRBD1 | TGTGCCAGCAGCTTACTCCCCTCATCGACAGGGGAAAACTATGGCTACACCTTC | CASSLLPSSTGENYGYTF
TRBJ2-3 | TRBV7-9 | . | 14 | . | TGTGCCAGCAGCCCAATGAACGGAGCAGATACGCAGTATTTT | CASSPMNGADTQYF
TRBJ2-7 | TRBV5-6 | . | 13 | TRBD1 | TGTGCCAGCAGGACAGGGTCACGGTCCGAGCAGTACTTC | CASRTGSRSEQYF
TRBJ1-2 | TRBV5-4 | . | 15 | . | TGTGCCAGCAGCCCATGGAGAGGGGAAGTGGGTGGCTACACCTTC | CASSPWRGEVGGYTF
TRBJ2-7 | TRBV19 | . | 12 | . | TGTGCCAGTAAGGGGACACACTACGAGCAGTACTTC | CASKGTHYEQYF
TRBJ2-5 | TRBV12-3/TRBV12-4 | . | 14 | . | TGTGCCAGCAGCCCCGGAGGGGATGGAGAGACCCAGTACTTC | CASSPGGDGETQYF
TRBJ1-1 | TRBV4-3 | few | 15 | . | TGCGCCAGCAGCCAAGATCTAAGGACAGTTACTGAAGCTTTCTTT | CASSQDLRTVTEAFF
TRBJ1-2 | TRBV3-1 | few | 18 | . | TGTGCCAGCAGCCAATTGGTTGTAGGGGAATCCTCCTTATATGGCTACACCTTC | CASSQLVVGESSLYGYTF
TRBJ2-7 | TRBV6-2/TRBV6-3 | . | 13 | . | TGTGCCACGTCGTCGGGGACCCCCTACGAGCAGTACTTC | CATSSGTPYEQYF
TRBJ2-5 | TRBV5-4 | once | 16 | TRBD2 | TGTGCCAGCCAGCGGACTAGCGGGGGGCGACAAGAGACCCAGTACTTC | CASQRTSGGRQETQYF
TRBJ1-3 | TRBV6-5 | . | 16 | . | TGTGCCAGCAGTTCCTCAGGGTCTGGGTCTGGAAACACCATATATTTT | CASSSSGSGSGNTIYF
TRBJ2-5 | TRBV7-2 | few | 11 | . | TGTGCCAGCAGCTTGTCCGGGGCCCAGTACTTC | CASSLSGAQYF
TRBJ2-3 | TRBV6-5 | once | 13 | . | TGTGCCAGCCGAGGGCACTTCACAGATACGCAGTATTTT | CASRGHFTDTQYF
TRBJ2-3 | TRBV6-1 | few | 16 | . | TGTGCCAGCAGGGACCTCCTAGCAGTTGACACAGATACGCAGTATTTT | CASRDLLAVDTDTQYF
TRBJ2-7 | TRBV7-7 | . | 13 | TRBD1 | TGTGCCAGCAGCCTGGACAGGGATCTCGAGCAGTACTTC | CASSLDRDLEQYF
TRBJ2-7 | TRBV7-2 | few | 16 | TRBD1 | TGTGCCAGCAGCTTAGTTCATATGGCAGGGGGCTTCGAGCAGTACTTC | CASSLVHMAGGFEQYF
TRBJ2-4 | TRBV4-2 | many | 17 | . | TGTGCCAGCAGCCAAGTTACAGGCCTCGTTGGCAAAAACATTCAGTACTTC | CASSQVTGLVGKNIQYF
TRBJ2-1 | TRBV28 | few | 12 | TRBD1 | TGTGCCAGCGGTAAGGGGGCCTATGAGCAGTTCTTC | CASGKGAYEQFF
TRBJ2-5 | TRBV15 | . | 17 | TRBD1 | TGTGCCACTGCTCCTATCCGGGGGACAGGGGGCGGAGAGACCCAGTACTTC | CATAPIRGTGGGETQYF
TRBJ2-3 | TRBV7-9 | . | 16 | . | TGTGCCAGCAGCCTAGACGTGGAACCTAGCACAGATACGCAGTATTTT | CASSLDVEPSTDTQYF
TRBJ2-5 | TRBV7-6 | . | 9 | . | TGTGCCAGCAGCCCGGTGTCGCACTTC | CASSPVSHF